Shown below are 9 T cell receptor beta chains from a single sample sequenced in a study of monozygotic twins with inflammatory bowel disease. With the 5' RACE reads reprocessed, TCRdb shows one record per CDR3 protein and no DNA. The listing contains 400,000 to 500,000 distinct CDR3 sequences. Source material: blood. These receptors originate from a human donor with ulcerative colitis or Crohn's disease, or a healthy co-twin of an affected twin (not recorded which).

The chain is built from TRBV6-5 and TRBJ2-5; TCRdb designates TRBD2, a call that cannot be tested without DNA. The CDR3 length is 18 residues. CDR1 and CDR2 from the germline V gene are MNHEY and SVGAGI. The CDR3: CASSYIPSGRAERETQYF.

The CDR3 loop is CASSLDLGRNEQFF. The gene calls are TRBV11-3 and TRBJ2-1; no DNA is available, so the TRBD2 call from TCRdb remains unchecked. CDR1 is SGHNT, CDR2 YENEEA, per germline. The CDR3 covers 14 residues.

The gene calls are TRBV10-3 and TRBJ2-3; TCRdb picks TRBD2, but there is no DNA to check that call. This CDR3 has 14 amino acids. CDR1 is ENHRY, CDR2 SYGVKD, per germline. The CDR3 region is CAIRSVRGTDTQYF.

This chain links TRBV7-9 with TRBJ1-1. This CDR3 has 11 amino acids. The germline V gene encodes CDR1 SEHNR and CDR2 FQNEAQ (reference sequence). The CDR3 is CASSSTNEAFF.

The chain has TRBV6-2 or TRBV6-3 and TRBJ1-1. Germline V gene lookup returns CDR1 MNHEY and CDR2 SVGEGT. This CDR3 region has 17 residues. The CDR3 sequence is CASTDPIKREENTEAFF.

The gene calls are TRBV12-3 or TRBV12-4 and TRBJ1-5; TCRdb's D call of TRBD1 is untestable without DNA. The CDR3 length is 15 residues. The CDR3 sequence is CASSKRGGGNQPQHF.

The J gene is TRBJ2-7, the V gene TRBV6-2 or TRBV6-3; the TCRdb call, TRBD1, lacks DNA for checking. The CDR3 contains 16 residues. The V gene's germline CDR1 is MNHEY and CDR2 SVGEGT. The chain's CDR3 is CASSYVVEGGTSEQYF.

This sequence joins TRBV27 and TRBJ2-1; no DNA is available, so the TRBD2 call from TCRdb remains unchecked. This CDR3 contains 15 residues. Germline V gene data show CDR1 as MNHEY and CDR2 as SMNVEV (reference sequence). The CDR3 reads CASSFGTGGYNEQFF.

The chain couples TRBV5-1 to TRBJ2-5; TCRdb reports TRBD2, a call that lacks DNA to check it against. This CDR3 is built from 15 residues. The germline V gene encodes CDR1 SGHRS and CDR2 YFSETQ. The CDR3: CASSFGASGRETQYF.